This T cell receptor beta chain came from a study of shared clonotypes between healthy human individuals. Overall study: Samples came from a couple of female and a few male donors aged 18 to 49.

The CDR3 length is 15 residues. CDR1 MNHEY and CDR2 SVGAGI come from the germline V gene. V shed 2 bases, J shed 7 bases, and the junction held 6 bases outside the gene matches. Assay: immunoSEQ multiplex PCR; the TCRdb copy retains only in-frame clones and omits some. The sample holds some 1,100,000 clones, about 84% seen once. Study-level results: Memory subsets had estimated richness that was generally smaller than that of naive subsets.

This clone was observed once. What it binds is not known. There were no recent acute infections or vaccinations among the donors, who were healthy HIV-negative adults. The sequence was collected from a man between 18 and 35 years old in good health. Some clones in this sample may be carry-over from other donors' samples. The specimen sequenced was memory CD4+ T cells from PBMCs. The sample's subset: CD45RA-negative fraction. The chain is built from TRBV6-5 and TRBJ2-7; 12 positions agree with TRBD1. In nucleotides, the CDR3 is TGTGCCAGCAGTTACGAGGGACAGGGGGCAGGGGAGCAGTACTTC. Residues: CASSYEGQGAGEQYF.